This TCR beta chain was profiled in a study of T cells after somatic rescue of genetic block. The germline V and J ends were trimmed by 1 base and 6 bases, with 11 bases remaining between them. The CDR3 sequence is 14 residues long. Germline CDR1 is KGHSH and CDR2 is LQKENI. Here immunoSEQ multiplex PCR was the method, and the copy in TCRdb shows in-frame clones only, minus some. The repertoire holds about 88,000 clones, about 87% seen once, with under 2% in the top ten. The clonotype was recovered from a woman aged 18-35 years. V and J are TRBV18 and TRBJ2-3; D ambiguous. Specimen: peripheral blood mononuclear cells (PBMCs). Here the CDR3 reads CASSPQAARDTQYF. The CDR3 coding sequence is TGTGCCAGCTCACCACAGGCGGCCCGGGATACGCAGTATTTT.